This T cell receptor (beta chain) was recorded in a study of Graves' ophthalmopathy and Graves' hyperthyroidism. Study summary: Peripheral blood (taken before any treatment) was collected at initial diagnosis. Findings of the study overall: Ophthalmopathy versus stable hyperthyroidism: 13-signature model gave 85% to 90% sensitivity, roughly 81% specificity.

Ophthalmopathy-affected donors exhibited moderate-to-severe activity, CAS ≥3, NOSPECS ≥4, and duration under 3 months. Amplified material comprised TCR beta CDR3 regions derived from RNA transcripts. RT-PCR with HTBI primers came first, then second-round multiplex PCR. TCRdb reanalysed the multiplex PCR reads using MiXCR and keeps one entry per CDR3 protein. Of 300,000 to 400,000 distinct CDR3 sequences listed, 15% to 20% are singletons. This clonotype was counted many times. Its antigen is not known. Sequenced input: peripheral blood. The TCR was taken from an adult man with Graves' ophthalmopathy.

The CDR3 DNA is TGCGCCAGCAGCCCGCGGACAGGGTGGACTGAAGCTTTCTTT. This codes for CASSPRTGWTEAFF. The J gene is TRBJ1-1, the V gene TRBV5-1, with 8 positions matching TRBD1. The junction had 7 bases not matched to a gene; V was cut back by 4 bases and J by 5 bases. This CDR3 comprises 14 residues. Germline V gene data show CDR1 as SGHRS and CDR2 as YFSETQ.